This T cell receptor beta chain was identified during a study of T cells in localized non-small cell lung cancer. Notes on the study in general: Uninvolved adjacent lung showed higher T cell clonality than tumor. Out of the top 100 tumor clones, a median about 50 were seen in adjacent lung.

Clones were sequenced by immunoSEQ multiplex PCR, and TCRdb holds only the in-frame ones, with some missing. The sample contains about 2,100 clones, approximately 24% of which appear only once. CDR1 LNHDA and CDR2 SQIVND come from the germline V gene (reference sequence). The ends were cut back, 4 bases at V and 0 bases at J, with 9 bases in the middle. CDR3 length equals 14 residues. A word on this clone: Its antigen is still unknown.

This chain connects TRBV19 to TRBJ1-2; D remains unclear. The source of this sequence is a woman aged 35-75 years with stage I lung adenocarcinoma. This sample comprised lung tumor tissue, obtained before any cancer treatment. The CDR3 DNA reads TGTGCCAGTAGTAACGCGTTGGCTAACTATGGCTACACCTTC. Translation gives CASSNALANYGYTF.